The 11 T cell receptor beta chains in this list originate from one sample, sequenced in a study of T cell repertoires in cytomegalovirus infection. These TCRs' antigens remain unknown. MiXCR was run by TCRdb on the reads, yielding one entry per CDR3 protein. The repertoire holds hundreds of thousands of distinct CDR3 sequences, with 33% as singletons. The sequencing here drew on cultured PBMCs, taken from culture after CMV antigen stimulation. The origin of the receptors is a human donor in good health (CMV status not recorded). Some clones in this sample may be carry-over from other donors' samples.

The table lists this clonotype with a few counts. The rearrangement links TRBV6-1 to TRBJ2-5; D is perhaps TRBD2 (6 bases). CDR3 length: 16 residues. Trimming cost V 0 bases and J 5 bases, with 16 bases left between them. The V gene's germline CDR1 is MNHNS and CDR2 SASEGT. The CDR3 coding sequence is TGTGCCAGCAGTGAAGCTCCGACTAGAGGGGTGGAGACCCAGTACTTC. It encodes CASSEAPTRGVETQYF.

V usage is TRBV6-2 or TRBV6-3 and J usage is TRBJ2-7; D unclear. This CDR3 spans 15 amino acids. Trimming shortened V by 5 bases and J by 0 bases, and 14 bases separated the two germline ends. Germline CDR1 is MNHEY and CDR2 is SVGEGT. The CDR3 DNA is TGTGCCAGCAGTCCACTTGAATCGGGCTCCTACGAGCAGTACTTC. As protein: CASSPLESGSYEQYF.

This chain joins TRBV28 and TRBJ2-1; TRBD2 is a possible D gene (6 bases). This CDR3 comprises 15 residues. The germline gives CDR1 MDHEN, CDR2 SYDVKM. V dropped 10 bases and J dropped 0 bases, with 16 bases sitting between them. Here the CDR3 DNA reads TGTGCCAACAGGCCCGGCGGGAACTCCTACAATGAGCAGTTCTTC. It yields the protein CANRPGGNSYNEQFF.

The V and J genes are TRBV20-1 and TRBJ2-2, with 7 bases lining up with TRBD2. Looked up from germline, CDR1 is DFQATT and CDR2 is SNEGSKA (reference sequence). The CDR3 runs to 13 residues. The V and J ends lost 7 bases and 6 bases, in that order; junction bases with no gene match: 8. The CDR3 spells CSGLNSGSGELFF. As DNA, the CDR3 is TGCAGTGGACTTAATAGCGGGTCCGGGGAGCTGTTTTTT.

The V gene is TRBV6-1, the J gene TRBJ1-3, with D tentatively TRBD1 (5 bases). This CDR3 has 14 amino acids. V was clipped by 7 bases and J by 0 bases, with 10 bases between them. The germline CDR1 and CDR2 sequences are MNHNS and SASEGT. CDR3 DNA sequence: TGTGCCAGCAAGGCGGGGGACTCTGGAAACACCATATATTTT. It is translated as CASKAGDSGNTIYF.

The chain recombines TRBV4-1 with TRBJ2-1, with a tentative D call TRBD2 (7 bases). CDR1 is MGHRA and CDR2 is YSYEKL in the germline V gene. The germline V and J ends were trimmed by 3 bases and 0 bases, with 12 bases remaining between them. The length of the CDR3 is 16 residues. CDR3 coding DNA: TGCGCCAGCAGCCAGGGCGGGGGCCTCTCCTACAATGAGCAGTTCTTC. This encodes CASSQGGGLSYNEQFF.

V and J are TRBV3-1 and TRBJ2-3, with D possibly being TRBD1 (5 bases). The germline V gene has CDR1 LGHDT and CDR2 YNNKEL (reference sequence). The V end lost 0 bases, the J end lost 8 bases, and 15 bases lay between the germline ends. CDR3 length equals 15 residues. The CDR3 region is CASSQDLGSRGTQYF. The CDR3 DNA reads as TGTGCCAGCAGCCAAGACTTGGGTAGTAGGGGTACGCAGTATTTT.

Ten or more counts support this clonotype. The rearrangement uses TRBV7-2 and TRBJ2-1; 8 bases are a match to TRBD2. J lost 4 bases, V lost 1 base, and 12 bases had no gene match. Germline assignment: CDR1 SGHTA and CDR2 FQGNSA. The CDR3 length is 18 residues. Here the CDR3 DNA reads TGTGCCAGCAGCTTAGGGGGCGGATCTAGCGGGTATTACAATGAGCAGTTCTTC. Amino acids: CASSLGGGSSGYYNEQFF. Full variable domain (rest looked up from reference TRBV7-2 and TRBJ2-1): GAGVSQSPSNKVTEKGKDVELRCDPISGHTALYWYRQSLGQGLEFLIYFQGNSAPDKSGLPSDRFSAERTGGSVSTLTIQRTQQEDSAVYLCASSLGGGSSGYYNEQFFGPGTRLTVL.

The rearrangement joins TRBV4-1 to TRBJ1-3, with no clear D. The CDR3 is 17 amino acids. Germline V CDR1 and CDR2: MGHRA, YSYEKL. Trimming pared 4 bases from V and 0 bases from J, leaving 16 bases between. The DNA for the CDR3 is TGCGCCAGCAGCCCAGGCAGGCAGGCCCACTCTGGAAACACCATATATTTT. Residues: CASSPGRQAHSGNTIYF.

The V call is TRBV2, the J call TRBJ2-7; 12 bases match TRBD1. V gave up 2 bases and J gave up 0 bases; unmatched junction bases: 8. This CDR3 has 18 amino acids. Germline values: CDR1 SNHLY, CDR2 FYNNEI. The DNA for the CDR3 is TGTGCCAGCAGTGAATTTCCGGTGGGACAGGGGGCCTCCTACGAGCAGTACTTC. It specifies CASSEFPVGQGASYEQYF.

V and J are TRBV16 and TRBJ2-1; D is possibly TRBD1 or TRBD2 (6 bases each). V lost 1 base to trimming and J lost 3 bases, with 16 bases between them. The germline gives CDR1 KGHSY, CDR2 FQNENV. The CDR3 extends over 17 amino acids. The CDR3 DNA reads TGTGCCAGCAGCCAATTCCCCCCGGGGGCCTTCTACAATGAGCAGTTCTTC. It codes for CASSQFPPGAFYNEQFF. Complete variable domain (other parts from reference TRBV16 and TRBJ2-1): GEEVAQTPKHLVRGEGQKAKLYCAPIKGHSYVFWYQQVLKNEFKFLISFQNENVFDETGMPKERFSAKCLPNSPCSLEIQATKLEDSAVYFCASSQFPPGAFYNEQFFGPGTRLTVL.